The present T cell receptor beta chain was sequenced within a study of blood T cell repertoires in COVID-19. As for the study in general: Specimens from acute and convalescent COVID-19 originated in the United States, Italy and Spain. T cells, B-cell-depleted T cells, or PBMCs supplied cDNA or gDNA.

The authors' processing: Scientists estimated how many nucleated cells there were by amplifying reference gene primers. Assay used: immunoSEQ multiplex PCR; TCRdb lists only in-frame clones, some missing. V and J calls and clone size are those listed in that table; D and trimming were worked out from the DNA. The sample gives around 52,000 clones, approximately 89% of which show up once; roughly a quarter is in the top ten. The V gene lost 2 bases and the J gene lost 4 bases, with 13 bases spanning the gap. This CDR3 is 16 amino acids long. The V gene's germline CDR1 is SGHNT and CDR2 YYREEE (reference sequence).

The source is a woman older than 75 with acute or convalescent COVID-19. The chain links TRBV5-4 to TRBJ2-6, with D possibly being TRBD1 (6 bases). The sample taken for sequencing was peripheral blood. The CDR3 loop is CASSLGTGSGANVLTF. Written as DNA, the CDR3 is TGTGCCAGCAGCTTAGGAACAGGGTCAGGGGCCAACGTCCTGACTTTC.